The clone carrying this T cell receptor (beta chain) was counted many times. V lost 8 bases and J 4 bases, leaving 16 bases between the germline ends. This CDR3 has 14 residues. The germline CDR1 and CDR2 sequences are SNHLY and FYNNEI. Time point indicated: newly diagnosed GD, antithyroid drugs for less than 3 months. After RNA was extracted from PBMCs, the TCR library was made from it. American Thyroid Association guidelines were used to diagnose Graves' disease. This sample was included in a study of regulatory T cells in long-lasting Graves disease. Arm-PCR with iRepertoire HTBI primers amplified the CDR3 regions for these TCR beta libraries. In the authors' methods: Sequenced samples collectively carried around 60 TRBV and 11 to 15 TRBJ segments. MiXCR, applied by TCRdb to the multiplex PCR reads, yields one record per CDR3 protein. The V and J calls and clone size come from TCRdb's table, not from the authors' own analysis. Of about 540,000 distinct CDR3 sequences in the sample, about 13% are singletons; the top ten hold over 7.5%.

These data also featured in a second study, about T cells in Graves' hyperthyroidism and ophthalmopathy.

The sequence derives from a man between 25 and 39 years old with Graves disease. Source: peripheral blood mononuclear cells (PBMCs), taken at new diagnosis, from a patient treated with antithyroid drugs. J is TRBJ2-3 and V is TRBV2; D is possibly TRBD1 (7 bases). This CDR3 is CASAQGGRADTQYF. The CDR3 DNA sequence: TGTGCCAGCGCTCAGGGGGGTAGGGCAGATACGCAGTATTTT.